Listed here are 15 T cell receptor beta chains from one sample, sequenced in a study of T cell responses to AZD1222 COVID-19 vaccine. Only in-frame clones appear in the TCRdb table, and some are missing; sequencing was by immunoSEQ multiplex PCR. The sample contains over 60,000 clones, around nine tenths of which appear only once. The sample consisted of peripheral blood, taken 28 days after the second dose of the MenACWY control vaccine. These receptors originate from an adult who received the MenACWY meningococcal vaccine as a control.

The V and J genes are TRBV10-3 and TRBJ2-7; tentatively, D is TRBD1 or TRBD2 (5 bases each). The germline gives CDR1 ENHRY, CDR2 SYGVKD. V was clipped by 3 bases and J by 0 bases, with 12 bases between them. CDR3 size: 15 residues. The CDR3 region has the DNA TGTGCCATCAGTGAATGGGACGGTTACTCCTACGAGCAGTACTTC. The encoded protein is CAISEWDGYSYEQYF.

This chain links TRBV5-1 with TRBJ1-6; 10 bases map to TRBD1. The germline gives CDR1 SGHRS, CDR2 YFSETQ. The CDR3 runs 14 residues. The V gene end was trimmed by 4 bases and the J gene end by 10 bases; junction bases not matched to a gene: 5. The CDR3 nucleotides read TGCGCCAGCAGCCGGGACAGGGGCGCGTCACCCCTCCACTTT. Protein sequence: CASSRDRGASPLHF.

This clone was recorded once. The rearrangement uses TRBV13 and TRBJ2-3; a weak D match, TRBD2 (5 bases). The V gene lost 1 base and the J gene lost 2 bases, with 13 bases spanning the gap. The CDR3 covers 16 residues. CDR1 is PRHDT, CDR2 FYEKMQ, per germline (reference sequence). CDR3 in amino acids: CASSLDFGRNTDTQYF. For the CDR3, the DNA is TGTGCCAGCAGCTTAGATTTTGGGAGAAACACAGATACGCAGTATTTT. Full variable domain (rest looked up from reference TRBV13 and TRBJ2-3): AAGVIQSPRHLIKEKRETATLKCYPIPRHDTVYWYQQGPGQDPQFLISFYEKMQSDKGSIPDRFSAQQFSDYHSELNMSSLELGDSALYFCASSLDFGRNTDTQYFGPGTRLTVL.

The V gene is TRBV29-1, the J gene TRBJ2-1, with 9 nucleotides matching TRBD2. CDR1 and CDR2 (germline): SQVTM, ANQGSEA. The CDR3 extends over 14 amino acids. The V gene end was trimmed by 5 bases and the J gene end by 9 bases; junction bases not matched to a gene: 11. The chain's CDR3 is CSVSPGLAGGEQFF. CDR3 DNA sequence: TGCAGCGTTTCACCGGGACTAGCCGGGGGTGAGCAGTTCTTC.

The chain couples TRBV3-1 (or the pseudogene TRBV3-2) to TRBJ2-7; unclear D gene. Germline CDR1 LGHDT, CDR2 YNNKEL (reference sequence). This CDR3 has 16 amino acids. Trimming removed 2 bases at V and 4 bases at J, with 18 bases between. CDR3 region: CASSQTPTVRLYEQYF. For the CDR3, the DNA is TGTGCCAGCAGCCAAACCCCCACGGTAAGGCTTTACGAGCAGTACTTC.

The chain is built from TRBV19 and TRBJ2-3; D gene unclear. Trimming cost V 8 bases and J 4 bases, with 13 bases left between them. Germline values: CDR1 LNHDA, CDR2 SQIVND (reference sequence). The CDR3 is 13 amino acids. CDR3 amino acids: CASSPPGPDTQYF. The CDR3 coding sequence is TGTGCCAGTTCCCCCCCGGGCCCAGATACGCAGTATTTT.

The chain recombines TRBV24-1 with TRBJ1-1, with D possibly matching TRBD1 (5 bases). Trimming left V 7 bases short and J 4 bases short, with 6 bases between. The V gene's germline CDR1 is KGHDR and CDR2 SFDVKD. There are 11 residues in the CDR3. The CDR3 coding sequence is TGTGCCACCAGAAGGGGCACTGAAGCTTTCTTT. Amino acids: CATRRGTEAFF.

V is TRBV6-5 and J is TRBJ2-2, with D possibly TRBD2 on 5 matching bases. Germline CDR1 reads MNHEY; CDR2 reads SVGAGI. The CDR3 length is 13 residues. Trimming took 2 bases from V and 5 from J, leaving 6 bases between them. The chain's CDR3 is CASSYGRTGELFF. CDR3 nucleotides: TGTGCCAGCAGTTACGGGAGAACCGGGGAGCTGTTTTTT.

This chain joins TRBV3-1 (or the pseudogene TRBV3-2) and TRBJ2-7; 9 positions match TRBD2. The CDR3 runs 13 residues. Germline-derived CDR1 and CDR2 are LGHDT and YNNKEL (reference sequence). The V gene end was trimmed by 4 bases and the J gene end by 5 bases; junction bases not matched to a gene: 3. CDR3 sequence (DNA): TGTGCCAGCAGCCCTAGCGGGGCCGACGAGCAGTACTTC. Residues: CASSPSGADEQYF.

The chain uses TRBV25-1 and TRBJ2-3; a possible D gene is TRBD2 (7 bases). V was pared by 11 bases and J by 3 bases, with 12 bases between. The V gene's germline CDR1 is MGHDK and CDR2 SYGVNS. The CDR3 runs 12 residues. CDR3 in amino acids: CAVGGETDTQYF. CDR3 nucleotides: TGTGCCGTAGGGGGGGAAACAGATACGCAGTATTTT.

The V gene is TRBV5-1, the J gene TRBJ1-3; the D is unclear. CDR3 length: 14 residues. Germline loops: CDR1 SGHRS, CDR2 YFSETQ. Trimming cost V 0 bases and J 0 bases, with 4 bases left between them. The CDR3 bases are TGCGCCAGCAGCTTGGGAACCTCTGGAAACACCATATATTTT. Translation gives CASSLGTSGNTIYF.

The J gene is TRBJ1-2, the V gene TRBV10-3; possible D gene TRBD1, 5 bases. Germline loops: CDR1 ENHRY, CDR2 SYGVKD. This CDR3 contains 13 residues. V lost 3 bases and J 4 bases, leaving 9 bases between the germline ends. The CDR3 region is CAISDFQGYGYTF. The CDR3 DNA is TGTGCCATCAGTGACTTCCAGGGCTATGGCTACACCTTC.

V gene TRBV5-1 combines with J gene TRBJ1-1; D is ambiguous. V gave up 4 bases and J gave up 6 bases, with 16 bases separating them. The CDR3 sequence is 14 residues long. Germline-derived CDR1 and CDR2 are SGHRS and YFSETQ. CDR3 sequence reads: CASSVGLDGAEAFF. The CDR3 DNA follows: TGCGCCAGCAGCGTGGGCCTCGACGGCGCTGAAGCTTTCTTT.

This chain uses TRBV3-1 (or the pseudogene TRBV3-2) with TRBJ1-1, with D perhaps matching TRBD1 (5 bases). Trimming took 0 bases from V and 5 from J, leaving 13 bases between them. Per the germline V gene, CDR1 is LGHDT and CDR2 is YNNKEL (reference sequence). The CDR3 length is 15 residues. CDR3 nucleotide sequence: TGTGCCAGCAGCCAAGAGTGCAGGGTGTGGACTGAAGCTTTCTTT. Protein: CASSQECRVWTEAFF.

The rearrangement links TRBV6-6 to TRBJ2-7, with D perhaps TRBD2 (7 bases). The CDR3 consists of 13 residues. CDR1 and CDR2 from the germline V gene are MNHNY and SVGAGI (reference sequence). Trimming took off 5 bases at V and 6 bases at J, with 14 bases between the two ends. Written as DNA, the CDR3 is TGTGCCAGCAGTCGCAGGGGAGGGGGCGAGCAGTACTTC. Its protein is CASSRRGGGEQYF.